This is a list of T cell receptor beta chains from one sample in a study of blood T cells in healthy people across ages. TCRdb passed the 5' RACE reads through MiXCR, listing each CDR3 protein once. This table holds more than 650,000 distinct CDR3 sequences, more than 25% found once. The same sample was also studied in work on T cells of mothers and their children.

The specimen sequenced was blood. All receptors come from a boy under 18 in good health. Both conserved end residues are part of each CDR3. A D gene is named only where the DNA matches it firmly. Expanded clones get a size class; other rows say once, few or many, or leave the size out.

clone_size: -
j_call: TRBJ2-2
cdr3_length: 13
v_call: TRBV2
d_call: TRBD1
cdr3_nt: TGTGCCAGCTGGCAGGGGGCCGGCGGGGAGCTGTTTTTT
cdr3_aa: CASWQGAGGELFF

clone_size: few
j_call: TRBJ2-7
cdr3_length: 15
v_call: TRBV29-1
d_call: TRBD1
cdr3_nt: TGCAGCGTTGAGACCAACAGGGGGCCAAACTACGAGCAGTACTTC
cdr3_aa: CSVETNRGPNYEQYF

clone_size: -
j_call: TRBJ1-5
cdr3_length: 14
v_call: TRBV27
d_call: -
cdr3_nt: TGTGCCAGCAGTTTATCGGCAGGGGTTCAGCCCCAGCATTTT
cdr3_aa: CASSLSAGVQPQHF

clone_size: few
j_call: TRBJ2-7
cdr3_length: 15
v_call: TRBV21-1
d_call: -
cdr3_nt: TGTGCCAGCAGCAAATCGACAGGGAAGGCCTACGAGCAGTACTTC
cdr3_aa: CASSKSTGKAYEQYF

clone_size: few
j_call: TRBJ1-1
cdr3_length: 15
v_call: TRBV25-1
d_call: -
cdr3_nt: TGTGCCAGCAGTGAATTCGAAGGTCCCAACACTGAAGCTTTCTTT
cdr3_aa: CASSEFEGPNTEAFF

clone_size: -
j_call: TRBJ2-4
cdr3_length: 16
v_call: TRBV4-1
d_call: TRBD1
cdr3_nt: TGCGCCAGCAGCCCGTCCCGGGACAGGGCTAAAAACATTCAGTACTTC
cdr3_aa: CASSPSRDRAKNIQYF

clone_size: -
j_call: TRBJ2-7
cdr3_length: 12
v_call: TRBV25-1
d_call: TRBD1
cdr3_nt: TGTGCCAGCAGTGGGACAGGGGTTGGGCAGTACTTC
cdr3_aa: CASSGTGVGQYF

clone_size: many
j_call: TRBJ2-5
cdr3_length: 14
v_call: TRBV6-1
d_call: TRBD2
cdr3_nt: TGTGCCAGCAGTGTTGGACTAGCCCAAGAGACCCAGTACTTC
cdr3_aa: CASSVGLAQETQYF

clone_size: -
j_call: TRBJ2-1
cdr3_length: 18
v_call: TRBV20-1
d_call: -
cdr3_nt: TGCAGTGCTAGACCCACCCGTATGTCTCTCCAAAGGGGTAATGAGCAGTTCTTC
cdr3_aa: CSARPTRMSLQRGNEQFF

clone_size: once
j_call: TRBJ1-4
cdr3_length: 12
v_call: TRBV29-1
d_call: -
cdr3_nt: TGCAGCGTTGGAGGGCTGGATGAAAAACTGTTTTTT
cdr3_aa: CSVGGLDEKLFF

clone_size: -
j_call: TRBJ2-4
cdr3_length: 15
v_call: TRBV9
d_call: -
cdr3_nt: TGTGCCAGCAGCGAGGGACTCCTAGCCAAAAACATTCAGTACTTC
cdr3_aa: CASSEGLLAKNIQYF

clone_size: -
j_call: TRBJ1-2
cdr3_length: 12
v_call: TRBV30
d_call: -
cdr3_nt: TGTGCCTGGAGATTGGGCAGGGAGGGCTACACCTTC
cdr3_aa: CAWRLGREGYTF

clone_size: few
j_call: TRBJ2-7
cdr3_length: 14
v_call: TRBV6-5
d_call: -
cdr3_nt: TGTGCCAGCAACAACTACAGGGACCCCTACGAGCAGTACTTC
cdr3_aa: CASNNYRDPYEQYF